This T cell receptor (beta chain) was recorded in a study of blood T cell repertoires in COVID-19. TCRdb's copy holds only in-frame clones and misses some; the assay was immunoSEQ multiplex PCR. The sample gives 150,000 to 200,000 clones, around nine tenths of which show up once; around 17% is in the top ten. Material for sequencing was peripheral blood. The clonotype was recovered from a man aged 55 to 70 with active or convalescent COVID-19.

As DNA, the CDR3 is TGCGCCAGCAGCTTGGCCGACAGGGCTAACTATGGCTACACCTTC. Translated: CASSLADRANYGYTF. The rearrangement uses TRBV5-1 and TRBJ1-2; 7 bases align to TRBD1. Germline CDR1 reads SGHRS; CDR2 reads YFSETQ. V lost 0 bases to trimming and J lost 0 bases; unmatched junction nucleotides: 2. The length of the CDR3 is 15 residues.